These T cell receptor beta chains were read from a single sample in a study of Ad26.COV2.S vaccination and SARS-CoV-2 variants. Method: immunoSEQ multiplex PCR; TCRdb's copy keeps in-frame clones and lacks some. The table lists some 390,000 clones, about 89% of them singletons, with around 1.8% in the top ten. Sequenced here: peripheral blood, sampled in a trial of Ad26.COV2.S vaccine versus placebo. The receptors here all came from a person aged 18-65 years who received the Ad26.COV2.S COVID-19 vaccine or a placebo. The CDR3 runs from the conserved cysteine through the conserved F or W. Each record gives: clone size, J gene, V gene, D gene, CDR3 DNA, CDR3 protein. The D gene is left open where the match is weak. Only part of the rows carry a size: once, few, many, or a class if the clone is expanded.

.,TRBJ1-5,TRBV28,.,TGTGCCAGCAGTTTTCCAGTCAATCAGCCCCAGCATTTT,CASSFPVNQPQHF
.,TRBJ1-5,TRBV9,.,TGTGCCAGCAGCCTCCAGGGAGGCAATCAGCCCCAGCATTTT,CASSLQGGNQPQHF
.,TRBJ2-2,TRBV6-2/TRBV6-3,.,TGTGCCAGCAGTTCTCGACAGCGATCGAACACCGGGGAGCTGTTTTTT,CASSSRQRSNTGELFF
.,TRBJ2-1,TRBV11-2,TRBD2,TGTGCCACGAGCATGACCCTAGCGGGAGGGAGGGATGAGCAGTTCTTC,CATSMTLAGGRDEQFF
.,TRBJ1-1,TRBV6-6,.,TGTGCCAGCATCCCCCGAAGGGGCACTGAAGCTTTCTTT,CASIPRRGTEAFF
.,TRBJ1-2,TRBV10-2,.,TGCGCCAGCAGCACGGACAGCGATAATGGCTACACCTTC,CASSTDSDNGYTF
.,TRBJ1-1,TRBV5-1,TRBD1,TGCGCCAGCAGCTCCGGGACAGGACCGAACACTGAAGCTTTCTTT,CASSSGTGPNTEAFF
once,TRBJ2-6,TRBV6-5,.,TGTGCCAGCAGTTTCCTCAGGGCTGGGGCCAACGTCCTGACTTTC,CASSFLRAGANVLTF
.,TRBJ1-4,TRBV19,.,TGTGCCAGTAGTGGGGGGCGTAGTAATGAAAAACTGTTTTTT,CASSGGRSNEKLFF
once,TRBJ1-1,TRBV29-1,TRBD1,TGCAGCGTTGGGGACAGGAGATTCCTGGGCACTGAAGCTTTCTTT,CSVGDRRFLGTEAFF